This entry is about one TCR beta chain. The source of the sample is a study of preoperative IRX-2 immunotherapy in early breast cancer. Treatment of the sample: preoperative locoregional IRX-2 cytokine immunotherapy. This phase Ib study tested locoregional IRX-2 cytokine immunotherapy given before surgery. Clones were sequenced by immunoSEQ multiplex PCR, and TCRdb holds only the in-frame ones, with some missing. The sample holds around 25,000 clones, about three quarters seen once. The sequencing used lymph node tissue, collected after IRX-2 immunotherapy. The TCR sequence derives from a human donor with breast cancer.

CDR3 bases: TGTGCCAGCTCTCGCAGAGATCAGCCCCAGCATTTT. It is translated as CASSRRDQPQHF. The chain recombines TRBV6-8 with TRBJ1-5; D unclear. V was pared by 8 bases and J by 5 bases, with 10 bases between. Germline loops: CDR1 MNHGY, CDR2 SAAAGT. The CDR3 runs 12 residues.